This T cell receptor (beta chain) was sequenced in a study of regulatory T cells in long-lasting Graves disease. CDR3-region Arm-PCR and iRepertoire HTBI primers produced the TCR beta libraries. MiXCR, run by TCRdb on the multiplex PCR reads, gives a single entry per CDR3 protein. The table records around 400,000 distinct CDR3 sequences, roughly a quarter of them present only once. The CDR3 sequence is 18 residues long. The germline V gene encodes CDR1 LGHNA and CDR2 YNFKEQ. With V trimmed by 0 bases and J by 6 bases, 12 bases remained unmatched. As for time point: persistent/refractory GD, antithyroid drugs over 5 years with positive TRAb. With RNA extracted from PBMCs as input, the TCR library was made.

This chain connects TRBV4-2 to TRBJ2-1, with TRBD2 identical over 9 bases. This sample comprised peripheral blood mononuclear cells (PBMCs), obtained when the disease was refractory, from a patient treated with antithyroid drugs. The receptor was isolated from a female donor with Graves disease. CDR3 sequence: CASSQDTRGREGFNEQFF. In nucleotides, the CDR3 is TGTGCCAGCAGCCAAGATACGCGAGGGCGGGAGGGATTCAATGAGCAGTTCTTC.